The clone carrying this T cell receptor (beta chain) was found a few times. What it recognizes is unknown. This entry belongs to a study of CD8+ T cells in alopecia areata. Study conclusions and caveats: Sequencing of scalp tissue also captures the resident alphabeta T cells of normal skin. Possibly because of HLA-related factors, TCR sharing was less clear across patients than in mice.

Reverse transcription of extracted RNA yielded cDNA, which provided the sequencing template. Clones were sequenced by immunoSEQ multiplex PCR, and TCRdb holds only the in-frame ones, with some missing. The sample holds about 97,000 clones; 41% are singletons and the top ten take around 1.5%. CDR3 length: 15 residues. Germline loops: CDR1 SGHVS, CDR2 FQNEAQ. The V gene lost 5 bases and the J gene lost 0 bases, with 13 bases spanning the gap. The V gene is TRBV7-8, the J gene TRBJ1-1, with no clear D. The specimen was CD4+ T cells sorted from blood. This clonotype was obtained from a human donor with alopecia areata. CDR3 in amino acids: CASSPRGGMNTEAFF. As DNA, the CDR3 is TGTGCCAGCAGCCCCAGAGGTGGGATGAACACTGAAGCTTTCTTT.